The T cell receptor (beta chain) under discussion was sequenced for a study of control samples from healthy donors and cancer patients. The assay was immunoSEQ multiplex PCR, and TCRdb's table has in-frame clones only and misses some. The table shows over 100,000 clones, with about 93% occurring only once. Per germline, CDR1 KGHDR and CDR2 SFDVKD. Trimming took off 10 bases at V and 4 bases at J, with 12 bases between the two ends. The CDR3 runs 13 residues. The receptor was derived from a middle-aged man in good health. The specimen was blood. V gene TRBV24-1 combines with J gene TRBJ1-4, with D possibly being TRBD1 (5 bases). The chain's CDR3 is CATSGTSNEKLFF. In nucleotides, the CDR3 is TGTGCCACGTCCGGGACCAGTAATGAAAAACTGTTTTTT.